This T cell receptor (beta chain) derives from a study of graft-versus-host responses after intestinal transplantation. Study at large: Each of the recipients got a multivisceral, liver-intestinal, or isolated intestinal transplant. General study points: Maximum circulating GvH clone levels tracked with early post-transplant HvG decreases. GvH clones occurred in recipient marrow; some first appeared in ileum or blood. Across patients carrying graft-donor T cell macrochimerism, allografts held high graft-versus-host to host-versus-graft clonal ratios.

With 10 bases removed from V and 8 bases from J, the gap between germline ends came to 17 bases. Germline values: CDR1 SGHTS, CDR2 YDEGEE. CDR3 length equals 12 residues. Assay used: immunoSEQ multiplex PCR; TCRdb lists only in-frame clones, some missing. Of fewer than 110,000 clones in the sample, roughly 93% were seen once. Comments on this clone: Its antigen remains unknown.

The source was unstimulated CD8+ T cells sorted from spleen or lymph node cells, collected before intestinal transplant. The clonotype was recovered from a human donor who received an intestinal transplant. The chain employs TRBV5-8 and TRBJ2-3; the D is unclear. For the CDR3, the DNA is TGTGCCTCGCGCGACGCCCGGGTTACGCAGTATTTT. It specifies CASRDARVTQYF.